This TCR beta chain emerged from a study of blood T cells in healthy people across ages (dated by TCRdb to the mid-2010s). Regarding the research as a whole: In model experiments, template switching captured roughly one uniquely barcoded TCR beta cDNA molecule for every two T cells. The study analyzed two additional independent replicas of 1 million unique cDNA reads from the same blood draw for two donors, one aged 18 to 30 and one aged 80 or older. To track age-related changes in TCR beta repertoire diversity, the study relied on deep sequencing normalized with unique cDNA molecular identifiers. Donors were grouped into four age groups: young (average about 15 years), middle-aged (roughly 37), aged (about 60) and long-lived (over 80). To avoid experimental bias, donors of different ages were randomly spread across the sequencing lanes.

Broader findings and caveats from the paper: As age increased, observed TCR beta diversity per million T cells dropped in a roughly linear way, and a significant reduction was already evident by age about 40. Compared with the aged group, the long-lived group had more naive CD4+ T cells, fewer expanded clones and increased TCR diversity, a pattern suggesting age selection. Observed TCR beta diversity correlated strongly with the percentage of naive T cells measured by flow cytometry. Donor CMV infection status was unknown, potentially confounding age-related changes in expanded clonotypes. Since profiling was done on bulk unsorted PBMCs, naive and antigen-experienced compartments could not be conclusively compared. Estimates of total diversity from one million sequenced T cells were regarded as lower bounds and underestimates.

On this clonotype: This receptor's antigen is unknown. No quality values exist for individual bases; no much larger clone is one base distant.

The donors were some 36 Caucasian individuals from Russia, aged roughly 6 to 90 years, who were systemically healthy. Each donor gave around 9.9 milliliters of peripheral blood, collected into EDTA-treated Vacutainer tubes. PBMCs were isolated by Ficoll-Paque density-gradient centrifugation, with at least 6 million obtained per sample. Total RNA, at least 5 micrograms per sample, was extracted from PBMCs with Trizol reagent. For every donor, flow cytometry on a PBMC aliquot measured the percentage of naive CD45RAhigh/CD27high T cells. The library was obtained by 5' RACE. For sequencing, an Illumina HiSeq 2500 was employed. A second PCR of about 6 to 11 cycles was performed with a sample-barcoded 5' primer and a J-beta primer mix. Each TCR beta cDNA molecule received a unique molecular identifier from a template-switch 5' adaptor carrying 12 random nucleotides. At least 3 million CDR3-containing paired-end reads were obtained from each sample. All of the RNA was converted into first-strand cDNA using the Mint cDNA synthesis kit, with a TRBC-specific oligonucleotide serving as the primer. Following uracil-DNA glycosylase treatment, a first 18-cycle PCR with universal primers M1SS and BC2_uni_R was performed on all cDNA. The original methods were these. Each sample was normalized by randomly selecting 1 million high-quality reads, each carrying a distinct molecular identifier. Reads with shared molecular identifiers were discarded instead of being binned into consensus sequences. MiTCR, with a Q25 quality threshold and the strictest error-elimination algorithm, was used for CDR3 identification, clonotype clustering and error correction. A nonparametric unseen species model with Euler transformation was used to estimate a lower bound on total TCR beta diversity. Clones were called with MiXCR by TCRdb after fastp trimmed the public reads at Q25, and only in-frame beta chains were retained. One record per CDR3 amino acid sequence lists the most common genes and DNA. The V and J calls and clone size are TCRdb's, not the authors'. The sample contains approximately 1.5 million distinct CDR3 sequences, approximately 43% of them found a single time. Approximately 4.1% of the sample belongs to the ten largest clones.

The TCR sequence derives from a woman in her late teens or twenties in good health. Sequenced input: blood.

Read as DNA, the sequence is TGTGCCATTGGCCCGGGCAGGGCCTACGAGCAGTACTTC. This translates into CAIGPGRAYEQYF. The rearrangement joined TRBV19 to TRBJ2-7; TRBD1 could be the D gene, as 5 bases match. CDR1 LNHDA and CDR2 SQIVND are derived from the germline V gene (reference sequence). The trim is 10 bases for V and 2 bases for J, with a gap of 15 bases between the germline ends. Measured from the cysteine to the phenylalanine, the CDR3 is 13 residues long. The retained sequence is limited to the CDR3, 39 bases, with the frame set at the first base. Where the CDR3 stops, the reference TRBV19 and TRBJ2-7 genes take over; the full variable domain is DGGITQSPKYLFRKEGQNVTLSCEQNLNHDAMYWYRQDPGQGLRLIYYSQIVNDFQKGDIAEGYSVSREKKESFPLTVTSAQKNPTAFYLCAIGPGRAYEQYFGPGTRLTVT.